This TCR beta chain was recovered during a study of shared clonotypes between healthy human individuals. On the study more broadly: Per-donor plates numbered three CD4 naive, three CD4 memory, two CD8 naive and one CD8 memory. Findings of the study overall: Among donors, clonotype sharing was expected to be affected by sequencing depth.

Of note for this clone: Its antigen is unknown. The same CDR3 arises from other DNA sequences in this sample as well.

The repertoire was sequenced with immunoSEQ multiplex PCR; TCRdb's copy has only in-frame clones and lacks some. In the table there are roughly 2,300,000 clones, under 95% of which are singletons. The clonotype comes from a man younger than 35 in good health. Some clones in this sample may be carry-over from other donors' samples. The material sequenced was naive CD4+ T cells from PBMCs. Subset: CD45RA+ positively selected.

The CDR3 sequence: CASRGANYGYTF. The DNA for the CDR3 is TGTGCCAGTAGAGGGGCGAACTATGGCTACACCTTC. The chain uses TRBV19 and TRBJ1-2; perhaps TRBD1 as D (5 bases). There are 12 residues in the CDR3. Per the germline V gene, CDR1 is LNHDA and CDR2 is SQIVND (reference sequence). V was pared by 6 bases and J by 2 bases, with 7 bases between.